Below, one T cell receptor (beta chain) is given with its context. The antigen is not known. The data belong to a study of response to subunit inactivated influenza vaccine. General observations from the study: The authors proposed limited new T cell recruitment per seasonal influenza vaccination.

TCRdb fed the RT-PCR reads into MiXCR, producing one record per CDR3 protein. The data contain a few hundred thousand distinct CDR3 sequences, 13% to 15% of them singletons. Germline CDR1 reads LNHDA; CDR2 reads SQIVND (reference sequence). The V gene end was trimmed by 10 bases and the J gene end by 5 bases; junction bases not matched to a gene: 4. The CDR3 contains 14 residues. The chain combines TRBV19 with TRBJ2-2; 13 bases are shared with TRBD2. The sequences come from PBMCs from blood, collected roughly 13 days after vaccination. The receptor's source is a man aged 45-65 years who received an inactivated influenza vaccine. CDR3 sequence: CATKTSGRTGELFF. The CDR3 DNA follows: TGTGCCACAAAGACTAGCGGGAGGACCGGGGAGCTGTTTTTT.